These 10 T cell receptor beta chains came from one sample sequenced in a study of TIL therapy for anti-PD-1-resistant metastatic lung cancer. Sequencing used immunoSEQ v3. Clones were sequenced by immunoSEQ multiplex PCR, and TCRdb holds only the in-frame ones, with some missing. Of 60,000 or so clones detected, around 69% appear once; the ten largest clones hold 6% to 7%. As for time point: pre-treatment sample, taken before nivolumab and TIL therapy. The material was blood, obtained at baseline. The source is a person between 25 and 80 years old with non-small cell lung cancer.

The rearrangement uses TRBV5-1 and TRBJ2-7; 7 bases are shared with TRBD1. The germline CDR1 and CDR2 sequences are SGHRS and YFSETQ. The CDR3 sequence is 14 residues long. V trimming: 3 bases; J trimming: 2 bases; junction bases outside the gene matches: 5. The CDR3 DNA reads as TGCGCCAGCAGCTCCGGGACAGCTGCCTACGAGCAGTACTTC. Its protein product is CASSSGTAAYEQYF.

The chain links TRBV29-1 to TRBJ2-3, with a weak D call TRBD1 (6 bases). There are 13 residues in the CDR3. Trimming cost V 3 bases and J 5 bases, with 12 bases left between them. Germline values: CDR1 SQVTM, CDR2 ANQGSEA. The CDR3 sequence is CSVERPGVDTQYF. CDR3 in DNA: TGCAGCGTTGAGAGGCCAGGGGTAGATACGCAGTATTTT.

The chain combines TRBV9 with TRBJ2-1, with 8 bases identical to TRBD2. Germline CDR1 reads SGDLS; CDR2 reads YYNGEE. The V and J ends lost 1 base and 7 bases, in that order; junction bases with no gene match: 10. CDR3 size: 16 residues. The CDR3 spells CASSVRSGGPQNEQFF. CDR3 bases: TGTGCCAGCAGCGTAAGGTCGGGAGGGCCTCAAAATGAGCAGTTCTTC.

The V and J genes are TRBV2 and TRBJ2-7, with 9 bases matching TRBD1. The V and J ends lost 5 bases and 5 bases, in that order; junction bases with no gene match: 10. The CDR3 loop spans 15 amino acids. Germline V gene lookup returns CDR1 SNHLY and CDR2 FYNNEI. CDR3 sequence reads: CASSQAGTGIHEQYF. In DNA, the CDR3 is TGTGCCAGCAGTCAGGCCGGGACAGGGATCCACGAGCAGTACTTC.

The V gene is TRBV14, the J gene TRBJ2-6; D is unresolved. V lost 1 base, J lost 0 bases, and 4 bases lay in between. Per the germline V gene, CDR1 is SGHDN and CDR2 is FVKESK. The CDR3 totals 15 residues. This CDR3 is CASSQAYSGANVLTF. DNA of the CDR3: TGTGCCAGCAGCCAAGCTTACTCTGGGGCCAACGTCCTGACTTTC.

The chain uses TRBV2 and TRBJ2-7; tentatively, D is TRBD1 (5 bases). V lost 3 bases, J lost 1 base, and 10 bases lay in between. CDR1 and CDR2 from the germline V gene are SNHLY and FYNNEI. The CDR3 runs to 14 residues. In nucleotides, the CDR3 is TGTGCCAGCAGTGAGGCCAGGGCTTCCTACGAGCAGTACTTC. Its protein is CASSEARASYEQYF.

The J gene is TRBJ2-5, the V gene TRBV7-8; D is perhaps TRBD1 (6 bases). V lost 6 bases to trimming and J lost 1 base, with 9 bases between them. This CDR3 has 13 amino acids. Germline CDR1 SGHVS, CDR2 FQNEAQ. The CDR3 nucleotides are TGTGCCAGCAGGTCAGGGGTCCAAGAGACCCAGTACTTC. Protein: CASRSGVQETQYF. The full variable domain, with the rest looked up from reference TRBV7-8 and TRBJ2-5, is GAGVSQSPRYKVAKRGQDVALRCDPISGHVSLFWYQQALGQGPEFLTYFQNEAQLDKSGLPSDRFFAERPEGSVSTLKIQRTQQEDSAVYLCASRSGVQETQYFGPGTRLLVL.

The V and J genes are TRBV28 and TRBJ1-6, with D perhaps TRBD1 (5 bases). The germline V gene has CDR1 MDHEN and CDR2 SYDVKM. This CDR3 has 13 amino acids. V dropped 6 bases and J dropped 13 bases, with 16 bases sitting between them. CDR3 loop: CASRSQAGGPLHF. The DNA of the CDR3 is TGTGCCAGCAGATCACAGGCGGGGGGGCCCCTCCACTTT.

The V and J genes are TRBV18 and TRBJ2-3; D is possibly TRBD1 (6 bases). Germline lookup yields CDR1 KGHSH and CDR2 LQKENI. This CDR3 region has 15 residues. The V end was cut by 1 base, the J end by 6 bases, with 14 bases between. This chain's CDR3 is CASSPLGAVVDTQYF. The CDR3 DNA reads TGTGCCAGCTCACCACTGGGGGCGGTGGTGGATACGCAGTATTTT.

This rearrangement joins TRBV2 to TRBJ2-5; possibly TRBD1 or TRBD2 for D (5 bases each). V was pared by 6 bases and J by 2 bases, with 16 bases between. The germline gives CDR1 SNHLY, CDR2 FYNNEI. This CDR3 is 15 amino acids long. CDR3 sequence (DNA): TGTGCCAGCAGCGAGCAGGGTGGGAGACAAGAGACCCAGTACTTC. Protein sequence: CASSEQGGRQETQYF.